A single sample gave rise to the 22 T cell receptor beta chains below, sequenced in a study of T cell changes during pregnancy in multiple sclerosis (dated by TCRdb to between 2017 and 2020). Library generation was performed with the immunoSEQ multiplex PCR assay. TCRdb stores this immuneACCESS table with in-frame sequences only. Part of the clones is absent; in the studies checked, under half of the shortfall reflects unresolved V genes, and no reason is known for the rest. Present in this sample are more than 25,000 clones, about nine tenths of which were seen just once. Clones ranked in the top ten supply about 3.7% of the sample. The specimen was CD8+ T cells from peripheral blood mononuclear cells, collected in the second trimester of pregnancy. These receptors originate from a female donor in good health, enrolled as a control in a pregnancy study.

This chain connects TRBV5-1 to TRBJ2-1; 10 bases are a match to TRBD2. The CDR3 consists of 13 residues. Germline lookup yields CDR1 SGHRS and CDR2 YFSETQ. The V and J ends lost 4 bases and 14 bases, in that order; junction bases with no gene match: 9. CDR3 loop: CASSQLAGEEKFF. The CDR3 DNA is TGCGCCAGCAGCCAGCTAGCGGGGGAGGAAAAGTTCTTC.

The gene calls are TRBV5-4 and TRBJ2-4, with D possibly being TRBD1 (5 bases). CDR3 size: 16 residues. The germline V gene has CDR1 SGHNT and CDR2 YYREEE (reference sequence). V was trimmed by 0 bases and J by 0 bases, leaving 10 bases between them. CDR3: CASSLDPGAAKNIQYF. For the CDR3, the DNA is TGTGCCAGCAGCTTGGATCCTGGGGCAGCCAAAAACATTCAGTACTTC.

This clone showed up just a few times. This CDR3 reads CASSEEMELTGGTDTQYF. As DNA, the CDR3 is TGTGCCAGCAGTGAAGAGATGGAGTTGACAGGGGGCACAGATACGCAGTATTTT. This sequence joins TRBV6-1 and TRBJ2-3, with 8 nucleotides matching TRBD1. The junction had 10 bases not matched to a gene; V was cut back by 1 base and J by 1 base. Germline assignment: CDR1 MNHNS and CDR2 SASEGT. CDR3 size: 18 residues.

This chain uses TRBV9 with TRBJ2-7; 8 nucleotides agree with TRBD2. With 3 bases clipped from V and 1 base from J, the junction kept 6 bases outside the gene matches. The CDR3 consists of 15 residues. Germline-derived CDR1 and CDR2 are SGDLS and YYNGEE. The CDR3 sequence is CASSEGRGDSYEQYF. Here the CDR3 DNA reads TGTGCCAGCAGCGAGGGGCGGGGGGATTCCTACGAGCAGTACTTC.

This clone was seen a single time. The chain recombines TRBV7-3 with TRBJ2-7; perhaps TRBD2 as D (5 bases). The CDR3 spans 15 residues. Trimming pared 2 bases from V and 2 bases from J, leaving 13 bases between. The germline CDR1 and CDR2 sequences are SGHTA and FQGTGA. CDR3 DNA: TGTGCCAGCAGCTTAGGACCCGGGAAAGCCTACGAGCAGTACTTC. Translated: CASSLGPGKAYEQYF.

V usage is TRBV15 and J usage is TRBJ1-2; 7 nucleotides line up with TRBD1. Germline assignment: CDR1 LNHNV and CDR2 YYDKDF (reference sequence). This CDR3 region has 16 residues. V was pared by 0 bases and J by 4 bases, with 8 bases of the junction left unmatched. The CDR3 loop is CATSRDLQGRAYGYTF. The CDR3 nucleotides are TGTGCCACCAGCAGAGATCTACAGGGGCGTGCCTATGGCTACACCTTC.

The chain links TRBV2 to TRBJ2-1; possibly TRBD1 for D (5 bases). The CDR3 runs to 15 residues. V lost 6 bases and J 2 bases, leaving 14 bases between the germline ends. CDR1 is SNHLY, CDR2 FYNNEI, per germline. CDR3 amino acids: CASRSSGITYNEQFF. As DNA, the CDR3 is TGTGCCAGCAGATCTTCAGGGATAACCTACAATGAGCAGTTCTTC.

J is TRBJ2-3 and V is TRBV5-6; 8 bases match TRBD1. CDR3 length equals 16 residues. Germline CDR1 is SGHDT and CDR2 is YYEEEE. The V gene end was trimmed by 4 bases and the J gene end by 2 bases; junction bases not matched to a gene: 9. CDR3 bases: TGTGCCAGCAGCCAATCTGGACAGGGAGACACAGATACGCAGTATTTT. Translating gives CASSQSGQGDTDTQYF.

This chain uses TRBV4-1 with TRBJ1-1; 10 bases are shared with TRBD1. The CDR3 is 15 residues long. CDR1 and CDR2 from the germline V gene are MGHRA and YSYEKL. Unmatched junction bases numbered 7, after V lost 4 bases and J lost 5 bases. For the CDR3, the DNA is TGCGCCAGCAGCCTCAATCGGGACAGGGGTACTGAAGCTTTCTTT. It is translated as CASSLNRDRGTEAFF.

The genes are TRBV7-8 and TRBJ1-2; unclear D gene. Trimming took 4 bases from V and 4 from J, leaving 16 bases between them. This CDR3 contains 15 residues. From germline, CDR1 is SGHVS and CDR2 FQNEAQ. The CDR3 DNA sequence: TGTGCCAGCAGCTCAAGCCCCGAGGGCCTCTATGGCTACACCTTC. This sequence encodes CASSSSPEGLYGYTF.

This sequence joins TRBV10-2 and TRBJ1-1; 9 nucleotides agree with TRBD1. CDR3 length: 15 residues. The germline V gene has CDR1 WSHSY and CDR2 SAAADI. V shed 4 bases and J 3 bases; nucleotides not matched to a gene: 6. The CDR3 reads CASSGIQGADTEAFF. The CDR3 DNA reads as TGCGCCAGCAGTGGAATACAGGGGGCGGACACTGAAGCTTTCTTT.

This chain uses TRBV4-1 with TRBJ2-1, with D unresolved. Between the trimmed V and J ends, which lost 2 bases and 4 bases, there was a span of 12 bases. From germline, CDR1 is MGHRA and CDR2 YSYEKL. CDR3 size: 15 residues. In nucleotides, the CDR3 is TGCGCCAGCAGCCAACAAACCGGGTTATACAATGAGCAGTTCTTC. The encoded protein is CASSQQTGLYNEQFF.

J is TRBJ1-2 and V is TRBV5-1, with 8 bases aligning to TRBD1. This CDR3 is 13 amino acids long. The J segment lost 6 bases and the V segment lost 6 bases, leaving 7 bases of the junction unmatched. CDR1 and CDR2 (germline): SGHRS, YFSETQ. The CDR3 reads CASTTGGADGYTF. The CDR3 region has the DNA TGCGCCAGCACCACAGGGGGTGCTGATGGCTACACCTTC.

The count of this clone is one. This chain uses TRBV27 with TRBJ2-1; no firm D call. Germline-derived CDR1 and CDR2 are MNHEY and SMNVEV (reference sequence). The CDR3 is made up of 15 amino acids. The V and J ends lost 2 bases and 4 bases respectively, with 12 bases between them. The CDR3 nucleotides read TGTGCCAGCAGTTTAAAGGTTGAGAGGTACAATGAGCAGTTCTTC. This sequence encodes CASSLKVERYNEQFF.

The rearrangement links TRBV6-6 to TRBJ2-1, with 7 positions matching TRBD1. The CDR3 has 16 amino acids. V was clipped by 5 bases and J by 4 bases; unmatched bases: 11. CDR1 is MNHNY, CDR2 SVGAGI, per germline (reference sequence). CDR3 DNA sequence: TGTGCCAGCAGTCGTGATGACAGGGTTGAGTACAATGAGCAGTTCTTC. As protein: CASSRDDRVEYNEQFF.

Of note for this clone: Other DNA sequences within the sample encode an identical CDR3. J is TRBJ2-7 and V is TRBV27; D possibly corresponds to TRBD1 (5 bases). The V gene's germline CDR1 is MNHEY and CDR2 SMNVEV (reference sequence). Trimming removed 5 bases from V and 5 bases from J, with 10 bases in between. This CDR3 contains 12 residues. The CDR3 bases are TGTGCCAGCAGTCTCCAGGGCAACGAGCAGTACTTC. Protein product: CASSLQGNEQYF.

The rearrangement uses TRBV9 and TRBJ2-6; TRBD2 matches at 8 bases. This CDR3 spans 22 amino acids. Germline loops: CDR1 SGDLS, CDR2 YYNGEE. The trim removed 1 base at V and 0 bases at J, leaving 18 bases unmatched. CDR3 DNA: TGTGCCAGCAGCGTATATAGTAGCGGGGTGACGATCTCCCCCTCTGGGGCCAACGTCCTGACTTTC. It codes for CASSVYSSGVTISPSGANVLTF.

The chain is built from TRBV7-9 and TRBJ2-2, with D possibly matching TRBD1 (5 bases). The CDR3 extends over 16 amino acids. V was cut by 0 bases and J by 2 bases, with 10 bases left in between. Germline lookup yields CDR1 SEHNR and CDR2 FQNEAQ (reference sequence). The CDR3 reads CASSLANDRNTGELFF. The CDR3 nucleotides read TGTGCCAGCAGCTTAGCGAATGACAGAAACACCGGGGAGCTGTTTTTT.

The rearrangement links TRBV7-9 to TRBJ2-5; 7 bases map to TRBD1. Near its end, the DNA agrees better with TRBJ2-7, so the J call may be wrong. Germline V gene data show CDR1 as SEHNR and CDR2 as FQNEAQ (reference sequence). The CDR3 length is 17 residues. DNA of the CDR3: TGTGCCAGCAGCTACTTACCAAGAACAGGGGCCGGCTACGAGCAGTACTTC. Translating it yields CASSYLPRTGAGYEQYF.

The chain joins TRBV4-3 to TRBJ1-1, with a possible D match to TRBD1 (5 bases). The germline V gene encodes CDR1 LGHNA and CDR2 YSLEER. This CDR3 has 13 residues. Trimming left V 1 base short and J 5 bases short, with 8 bases between. DNA for the CDR3: TGCGCCAGCAGCCAAGCTCGGGGGACTGAAGCTTTCTTT. Protein: CASSQARGTEAFF.

CDR3 amino acids: CASRWDINEKLFF. The CDR3 DNA is TGCGCCAGCCGCTGGGACATTAATGAAAAACTGTTTTTT. V is TRBV5-1 and J is TRBJ1-4, with D maybe TRBD1 (6 bases). Per germline, CDR1 SGHRS and CDR2 YFSETQ. V gave up 7 bases and J gave up 4 bases, with 11 bases separating them. This CDR3 is 13 amino acids long.

The chain joins TRBV2 to TRBJ2-3, with TRBD2 identical over 7 bases. With 8 bases clipped from V and 0 bases from J, the junction kept 14 bases outside the gene matches. From germline, CDR1 is SNHLY and CDR2 FYNNEI. The CDR3 has 17 amino acids. The CDR3: CASLIPSSSGSTDTQYF. The CDR3 DNA is TGTGCCAGCCTAATCCCTTCGTCTAGCGGAAGCACAGATACGCAGTATTTT.